These 16 T cell receptor beta chains were all obtained from the same sample, sequenced in a study of glioma-infiltrating T cells. Amplification of TCR alpha and beta CDR3 regions from RNA used iRepertoire nested multiplex PCR. TCRdb re-derived calls from the multiplex PCR reads in MiXCR, one entry per CDR3 protein. The repertoire includes approximately 110,000 distinct CDR3 sequences, about 23% of them detected once, and roughly 15% sits in the top ten. Source material: glioma tissue, nonneoplastic brain tissue, or PBMCs (not recorded which). All receptors come from a human donor with low-grade glioma or glioblastoma, undergoing nonglioma brain surgery, or in good health (not recorded which).

This clonotype has only a few counts. The chain employs TRBV19 and TRBJ1-2; the D gene is possibly TRBD1 (5 bases). Trimming took 9 bases from V and 7 from J, leaving 15 bases between them. The CDR3 loop spans 12 amino acids. Germline V gene data show CDR1 as LNHDA and CDR2 as SQIVND (reference sequence). CDR3: CASQQGNGGYTF. The DNA for the CDR3 is TGTGCCAGCCAGCAGGGTAACGGTGGCTACACCTTC.

This clonotype has a count of ten or more. The chain couples TRBV2 to TRBJ2-7; D possibly corresponds to TRBD2 (5 bases). V lost 3 bases, J lost 1 base, and 13 bases lay in between. Germline V gene lookup returns CDR1 SNHLY and CDR2 FYNNEI. The CDR3 sequence is 15 residues long. The CDR3 region is CASSEIWELSYEQYF. The CDR3 bases are TGTGCCAGCAGTGAGATATGGGAGCTTTCCTACGAGCAGTACTTC.

This clonotype was counted ten times or more. J is TRBJ2-7 and V is TRBV10-3; possible D gene TRBD2, 6 bases. Trimming left V 6 bases short and J 5 bases short, with 11 bases between. The germline V gene encodes CDR1 ENHRY and CDR2 SYGVKD. This CDR3 has 12 residues. The CDR3 coding sequence is TGTGCCATCAGCGGGGGAGGAGACGAGCAGTACTTC. Translating gives CAISGGGDEQYF.

This clonotype was recorded a few times. A read error may explain this, as a much larger clone is one base away. The chain employs TRBV28 and TRBJ2-2; TRBD1 matches 9 bases. Germline V gene lookup returns CDR1 MDHEN and CDR2 SYDVKM. CDR3 size: 17 residues. The CDR3 region has the DNA TGTGCCAGCCGTTTATGGGGTCTCGGGACAGGGCCCGGGGAGCTGTTTTTT. It is translated as CASRLWGLGTGPGELFF. Drawing the rest from reference TRBV28 and TRBJ2-2, the complete variable domain is DVKVTQSSRYLVKRTGEKVFLECVQDMDHENMFWYRQDPGLGLRLIYFSYDVKMKEKGDIPEGYSVSREKKERFSLILESASTNQTSMYLCASRLWGLGTGPGELFFGEGSRLTVL.

This clonotype was found many times. This chain joins TRBV7-2 and TRBJ2-3; D call uncertain. Germline CDR1 is SGHTA and CDR2 is FQGNSA. The CDR3 totals 12 residues. The V and J ends lost 5 bases and 8 bases respectively, with 11 bases between them. The CDR3 sequence is CASSLPPGTQYF. For the CDR3, the DNA is TGTGCCAGCAGCCTCCCCCCTGGTACGCAGTATTTT.

This clonotype was counted between two and nine times. The chain joins TRBV5-1 to TRBJ2-5; possibly TRBD1 for D (5 bases). Germline V gene sequence: CDR1 SGHRS, CDR2 YFSETQ. The CDR3 sequence is 14 residues long. Trimming stripped 2 bases from V and 5 bases from J, with 13 bases between. CDR3 sequence: CASSFSRQTETQYF. The CDR3 nucleotides are TGCGCCAGCAGCTTTTCGAGACAGACGGAGACCCAGTACTTC.

On this clonotype: One end of the junction does not line up with germline, which may come from a read error. The chain's CDR3 is CARSPKVNPETQYF. CDR3 DNA sequence: TGTGCCAGATCACCAAAGGTTAACCCTGAGACCCAGTACTTC. The rearrangement uses TRBV18 and TRBJ2-5; D gene unclear. The CDR3 covers 14 residues. Germline values: CDR1 KGHSH, CDR2 LQKENI.

This clonotype has a count of ten or more. The chain uses TRBV19 and TRBJ2-3; possibly TRBD1 for D (5 bases). V dropped 2 bases and J dropped 0 bases, with 6 bases sitting between them. Germline V gives CDR1 LNHDA, CDR2 SQIVND (reference sequence). This CDR3 spans 14 amino acids. The CDR3 sequence is CASSIYRSTDTQYF. CDR3 in DNA: TGTGCCAGTAGTATATACAGGAGCACAGATACGCAGTATTTT.

This clonotype was observed at least ten times. The chain uses TRBV20-1 and TRBJ2-7; 8 bases align to TRBD1. Trimming took 0 bases from V and 6 from J; bases not matched to a gene: 7. This CDR3 has 14 amino acids. The germline V gene encodes CDR1 DFQATT and CDR2 SNEGSKA (reference sequence). DNA for the CDR3: TGCAGTGCTAGAGATCGTGGACAGGGAACCGAGCAGTACTTC. As protein: CSARDRGQGTEQYF.

The genes are TRBV27 and TRBJ2-3; D not resolved. The V gene's germline CDR1 is MNHEY and CDR2 SMNVEV (reference sequence). CDR3 length: 12 amino acids. With 6 bases removed from V and 7 bases from J, the gap between germline ends came to 11 bases. The CDR3 spells CASRIDANTQYF. For the CDR3, the DNA is TGTGCCAGCAGAATCGACGCGAATACGCAGTATTTT.

This clonotype was seen many times. This chain connects TRBV19 to TRBJ2-1; D is uncertain. The germline V gene has CDR1 LNHDA and CDR2 SQIVND (reference sequence). This CDR3 contains 15 residues. Trimming left V 7 bases short and J 2 bases short, with 15 bases between. The CDR3, as DNA: TGTGCCAGTACCAATACCCCAGACCCCTACAATGAGCAGTTCTTC. This sequence encodes CASTNTPDPYNEQFF.

Details on this clonotype: Here the CDR3 omits its conserved ending phenylalanine or tryptophan, so a read error is the likely source. This chain links TRBV6-2 or TRBV6-3 with TRBJ1-1, with a weak D call TRBD1 (6 bases). Germline values: CDR1 MNHEY, CDR2 SVGEGT. Trimming removed 4 bases at V and 8 bases at J, with 17 bases between. The CDR3 has 14 amino acids. CDR3 protein: CASSSGTSVQEAFI. The DNA for the CDR3 is TGTGCCAGCAGTTCTGGGACATCCGTCCAAGAAGCTTTCATT.

This clonotype was found a few times. Since the CDR3 does not end with the conserved phenylalanine or tryptophan, this likely comes from a read error. J is TRBJ2-7 and V is TRBV2; 8 bases agree with TRBD1. V lost 7 bases to trimming and J lost 5 bases; unmatched junction nucleotides: 4. The CDR3 has 12 residues. Germline lookup yields CDR1 SNHLY and CDR2 FYNNEI. CDR3 loop: CASTLDRDEQYL. Here the CDR3 DNA reads TGTGCCAGCACTCTGGACAGGGACGAGCAGTACCTC.

As for this clonotype: A much larger clone sits a single nucleotide away, making a read error possible. Lacking the conserved final phenylalanine or tryptophan, this CDR3 likely reflects a read error. The CDR3 DNA reads as TGCGCCAGCAGCCAAGAAAGGTCGAGCGGAACAGATACGCAGTATTCT. It specifies CASSQERSSGTDTQYS. The chain is built from TRBV4-1 and TRBJ2-3, with D possibly TRBD2 on 5 matching bases. V was trimmed by 0 bases and J by 3 bases, leaving 13 bases between them. This CDR3 is built from 16 residues. Germline loops: CDR1 MGHRA, CDR2 YSYEKL.

This clonotype came up many times. V usage is TRBV25-1 and J usage is TRBJ1-1; D not resolved. The CDR3 length is 14 residues. Germline values: CDR1 MGHDK, CDR2 SYGVNS. V gave up 2 bases and J gave up 0 bases, with 7 bases separating them. CDR3 bases: TGTGCCAGCAGTGAAGCGGGGATGAACACTGAAGCTTTCTTT. The encoded protein is CASSEAGMNTEAFF.

This clonotype was seen ten or more times. The rearrangement joins TRBV10-3 to TRBJ1-5; a weak D match, TRBD1 (5 bases). Trimming removed 4 bases from V and 2 bases from J, with 12 bases in between. The CDR3 is 15 amino acids. The germline gives CDR1 ENHRY, CDR2 SYGVKD. The CDR3 sequence: CAISVDRGGNQPQHF. CDR3 sequence (DNA): TGTGCCATCAGTGTTGACAGAGGGGGCAATCAGCCCCAGCATTTT.